The TCR beta chain under discussion was sequenced for a study of T cells after yellow fever vaccination. Via MiXCR, TCRdb re-called the 5' RACE reads, giving one row per CDR3 protein. The sample records about 340,000 distinct CDR3 sequences, almost 4% being singletons. About this clonotype itself: One base away lies a much larger clone, so this may be a sequencing read error.

Germline V gene data show CDR1 as ENHRY and CDR2 as SYGVKD. The CDR3 contains 17 residues. J gave up 2 bases and V 0 bases, and 8 bases lay outside the gene matches. Material: PBMCs, obtained 5 days after the yellow fever booster vaccination. The source of this sequence is a man between 18 and 29 years old who received the YFV17D yellow fever vaccine. This chain links TRBV10-3 with TRBJ2-3; TRBD1 matches at 7 bases. CDR3 in amino acids: CAISESGGTGATDTQYF. CDR3 bases: TGTGCCATCAGTGAGTCTGGGGGAACAGGGGCCACAGATACGCAGTATTTT.